The 9 T cell receptor beta chains below all came from one sample that was sequenced in a study of long-term antiretroviral therapy in people with HIV. It was version v3.0 of the immunoSEQ assay that was run at survey level. Produced via immunoSEQ multiplex PCR; TCRdb's table is partial and in-frame only. The sample yields roughly 38,000 clones, roughly four fifths seen once. Material: unsorted PBMCs, obtained 0.3 years after starting antiretroviral therapy. The receptor set was obtained from a man between 18 and 35 years old with HIV.

The chain carries TRBV5-1 and TRBJ2-2; D remains unclear. Germline CDR1 SGHRS, CDR2 YFSETQ. The CDR3 is 12 residues long. Trimming removed 4 bases at V and 3 bases at J, with 4 bases between. CDR3 region: CASSGYTGELFF. The CDR3 DNA reads TGCGCCAGCAGCGGGTACACCGGGGAGCTGTTTTTT. The full variable domain, completed using reference TRBV5-1 and TRBJ2-2, is KAGVTQTPRYLIKTRGQQVTLSCSPISGHRSVSWYQQTPGQGLQFLFEYFSETQRNKGNFPGRFSGRQFSNSRSEMNVSTLELGDSALYLCASSGYTGELFFGEGSRLTVL.

The rearrangement joins TRBV6-1 to TRBJ1-2; D remains ambiguous. Germline CDR1 and CDR2: MNHNS and SASEGT. V was pared by 3 bases and J by 4 bases, with 15 bases between. The CDR3 runs 15 residues. CDR3 amino acids: CASSDGGRPPYGYTF. CDR3 DNA sequence: TGTGCCAGCAGTGACGGCGGCAGGCCCCCCTATGGCTACACCTTC.

The chain joins TRBV5-4 to TRBJ2-1, with D uncertain. V lost 0 bases and J lost 2, with 6 bases in between. Germline CDR1 and CDR2: SGHNT and YYREEE (reference sequence). This CDR3 contains 14 residues. The CDR3 here is CASSLDATYNEQFF. The CDR3 nucleotides read TGTGCCAGCAGCTTGGATGCGACCTACAATGAGCAGTTCTTC. Together with reference TRBV5-4 and TRBJ2-1, the CDR3 gives the full variable domain: ETGVTQSPTHLIKTRGQQVTLRCSSQSGHNTVSWYQQALGQGPQFIFQYYREEENGRGNFPPRFSGLQFPNYSSELNVNALELDDSALYLCASSLDATYNEQFFGPGTRLTVL.

This clone was seen only a few times. V and J are TRBV7-9 and TRBJ1-2; D is uncertain. The CDR3 sequence is 12 residues long. With 1 base removed from V and 2 bases from J, the gap between germline ends came to 2 bases. The germline V gene has CDR1 SEHNR and CDR2 FQNEAQ (reference sequence). Written as DNA, the CDR3 is TGTGCCAGCAGCTTAGTGAACTATGGCTACACCTTC. Protein product: CASSLVNYGYTF.

This clone was found a few times. The V call is TRBV2, the J call TRBJ2-7; weak D call: TRBD2 (6 bases). Trimming took off 8 bases at V and 9 bases at J, with 26 bases between the two ends. The CDR3 loop spans 15 amino acids. CDR1 and CDR2 (germline): SNHLY, FYNNEI. This CDR3 reads CASGPRDSHSGVQYF. CDR3 coding DNA: TGTGCCAGCGGACCCCGGGACTCCCATAGCGGTGTGCAGTACTTC.

Written as DNA, the CDR3 is TGTGCCTGGAGCCCTGGACAGGGAAGAACTTTCTTT. Translating gives CAWSPGQGRTFF. The chain recombines TRBV30 with TRBJ1-1, with 8 bases aligning to TRBD1. V trimming: 3 bases; J trimming: 12 bases; junction bases outside the gene matches: 9. Germline V lookup: CDR1 GTSNPN, CDR2 SVGIG (reference sequence). This CDR3 has 12 amino acids.

CDR3 sequence reads: CAWSVRAGDGYTF. CDR3 bases: TGTGCCTGGAGTGTACGGGCAGGGGACGGCTACACCTTC. This chain uses TRBV30 with TRBJ1-2; tentative D call: TRBD1 (6 bases). Trimming stripped 0 bases from V and 8 bases from J, with 13 bases between. The germline CDR1 and CDR2 sequences are GTSNPN and SVGIG (reference sequence). The CDR3 covers 13 residues.

The chain is built from TRBV30 and TRBJ1-1; tentative D call: TRBD1 (6 bases). The CDR3 is 12 amino acids. Trimming pared 6 bases from V and 5 bases from J, leaving 13 bases between. Germline V gives CDR1 GTSNPN, CDR2 SVGIG (reference sequence). The CDR3 region has the DNA TGTGCCTGCCTAGAAACAGGGACTGAAGCTTTCTTT. Its protein is CACLETGTEAFF.

The gene calls are TRBV5-1 and TRBJ2-1; TRBD2 matches at 9 bases. V lost 0 bases to trimming and J lost 8 bases; unmatched junction nucleotides: 9. The CDR3 spans 16 residues. In germline, CDR1 is SGHRS, CDR2 YFSETQ. CDR3 coding DNA: TGCGCCAGCAGCTTGGAATCTGCGGGGGGGCTCTATGAGCAGTTCTTC. This gives the protein CASSLESAGGLYEQFF.